Listed here are 26 T cell receptor beta chains from one sample, sequenced in a study of regulatory T cells in long-lasting Graves disease. Libraries of TCR beta came from iRepertoire HTBI primers plus Arm-PCR of CDR3 regions. TCRdb ran MiXCR on the multiplex PCR reads and lists one entry per CDR3 protein. The table has approximately 210,000 distinct CDR3 sequences, approximately 16% seen once; the top ten hold 22%. Time point described: newly diagnosed GD, antithyroid drugs for less than 3 months. With RNA extracted from PBMCs as input, the TCR library was made. The source was peripheral blood mononuclear cells (PBMCs), collected at new diagnosis, from a patient treated with antithyroid drugs. All receptors derive from a female donor with Graves disease.

This clonotype was picked up many times. The chain has TRBV7-2 and TRBJ1-1; the D gene is possibly TRBD1 (5 bases). The germline V and J ends were trimmed by 8 bases and 0 bases, with 10 bases remaining between them. Germline V lookup: CDR1 SGHTA, CDR2 FQGNSA. This CDR3 is 13 amino acids long. Written as DNA, the CDR3 is TGTGCCAGCCGGGACGGGGTGAACACTGAAGCTTTCTTT. This gives the protein CASRDGVNTEAFF.

This clonotype was observed many times. V gene TRBV6-2 or TRBV6-3 combines with J gene TRBJ2-5; D may be TRBD1 (6 bases). Trimming left V 4 bases short and J 1 base short, with 10 bases between. The germline V gene has CDR1 MNHEY and CDR2 SVGEGT. This CDR3 comprises 14 residues. CDR3 residues: CASSSGQLQETQYF. The CDR3 nucleotides read TGTGCCAGCAGTTCCGGACAGCTCCAAGAGACCCAGTACTTC.

This clonotype came up many times. The rearrangement links TRBV20-1 to TRBJ1-5; 7 bases map to TRBD1. CDR1 and CDR2 from the germline V gene are DFQATT and SNEGSKA (reference sequence). Trimming took 5 bases from V and 0 from J; bases not matched to a gene: 4. CDR3 size: 14 residues. The DNA for the CDR3 is TGCAGTGCTGTAGACAGGGCTAGCAATCAGCCCCAGCATTTT. Protein: CSAVDRASNQPQHF.

This clonotype occurred many times. J is TRBJ2-3 and V is TRBV6-2 or TRBV6-3; D is uncertain. The CDR3 runs 15 residues. The germline CDR1 and CDR2 sequences are MNHEY and SVGEGT. Trimming removed 6 bases at V and 3 bases at J, with 16 bases between. CDR3 sequence: CASRPLGASTDTQYF. As DNA, the CDR3 is TGTGCCAGCAGGCCCCTGGGCGCTTCGACAGATACGCAGTATTTT.

The chain carries TRBV12-3 or TRBV12-4 and TRBJ2-5, with 8 nucleotides matching TRBD1. CDR3 size: 15 residues. The V segment lost 6 bases and the J segment 4 bases; nucleotides outside the gene matches: 10. The CDR3 is CASSLRTGSGETQYF. Written as DNA, the CDR3 is TGTGCCAGCAGCCTACGGACAGGGTCAGGAGAGACCCAGTACTTC.

The V call is TRBV18, the J call TRBJ2-4, with TRBD1 as a possible D gene (5 bases). CDR3 size: 17 residues. Germline V gene lookup returns CDR1 KGHSH and CDR2 LQKENI. V lost 2 bases to trimming and J lost 0 bases, with 14 bases between them. CDR3 sequence: CASSPMGRALAKNIQYF. CDR3 nucleotides: TGTGCCAGCTCACCAATGGGCAGGGCTCTAGCCAAAAACATTCAGTACTTC.

Worth noting for this clonotype: The likely explanation is a read error, given a far larger clone one base away. No conserved phenylalanine or tryptophan ends this CDR3, so it is likely a read error. The J gene is TRBJ1-6, the V gene TRBV11-2, with D unclear. Between the trimmed V and J ends, which lost 5 bases and 0 bases, there was a span of 8 bases. Germline lookup yields CDR1 SGHAT and CDR2 FQNNGV. CDR3 length: 15 amino acids. CDR3 bases: TGTGCCAGCAGCCCCGGAGCCTCCTATAATTCACCCCTCCACGTT. This sequence encodes CASSPGASYNSPLHV.

This clonotype has at least ten counts. The chain carries TRBV10-3 and TRBJ2-2, with 7 positions matching TRBD1. V gave up 6 bases and J gave up 5 bases; unmatched junction bases: 9. The germline V gene encodes CDR1 ENHRY and CDR2 SYGVKD. The CDR3 covers 15 residues. DNA of the CDR3: TGTGCCATCAGCAACCGGGACAGACCTACCGGGGAGCTGTTTTTT. This codes for CAISNRDRPTGELFF.

Many counts were recorded for this clonotype. The rearrangement uses TRBV2 and TRBJ2-1, with D perhaps matching TRBD2 (7 bases). CDR3 length equals 12 residues. Germline V gives CDR1 SNHLY, CDR2 FYNNEI. V was cut by 6 bases and J by 7 bases, with 10 bases left in between. CDR3 nucleotides: TGTGCCAGCAGGGGAGGGGGGAATGAGCAGTTCTTC. Protein product: CASRGGGNEQFF.

This sequence joins TRBV9 and TRBJ2-1, with 7 bases that match TRBD2. Germline CDR1 is SGDLS and CDR2 is YYNGEE. The CDR3 has 15 amino acids. The ends lost 0 bases at V and 7 bases at J; junction bases unmatched: 7. The CDR3 sequence is CASSVAGGGVNEQFF. CDR3 DNA sequence: TGTGCCAGCAGCGTAGCGGGAGGAGGTGTGAATGAGCAGTTCTTC. The full variable domain, in which reference TRBV9 and TRBJ2-1 provide the parts outside the CDR3, is DSGVTQTPKHLITATGQRVTLRCSPRSGDLSVYWYQQSLDQGLQFLIQYYNGEERAKGNILERFSAQQFPDLHSELNLSSLELGDSALYFCASSVAGGGVNEQFFGPGTRLTVL.

In this sample, this clonotype turned up many times. The chain has TRBV2 and TRBJ1-2; D remains unclear. Trimming removed 2 bases at V and 8 bases at J, with 12 bases between. CDR1 and CDR2 (germline): SNHLY, FYNNEI. The CDR3 is 13 residues long. CDR3 residues: CASSEFEGRGYTF. The CDR3 DNA sequence: TGTGCCAGCAGTGAATTCGAGGGTCGAGGCTACACCTTC.

This clonotype appeared many times. Germline is not matched at one junction end, which may reflect a read error. CDR3 nucleotides: TGTGCCAGCAGCACCATCGACCAAGCCTACGAGCAGTACTTC. Protein: CASSTIDQAYEQYF. The V and J genes are TRBV5-1 and TRBJ2-7, with D unclear. CDR1 and CDR2 from the germline V gene are SGHRS and YFSETQ. The CDR3 is made up of 14 amino acids.

This clonotype has just one count. V is TRBV10-3 and J is TRBJ2-5, with a tentative D call TRBD2 (5 bases). The ends were cut back, 2 bases at V and 7 bases at J, with 14 bases in the middle. The V gene's germline CDR1 is ENHRY and CDR2 SYGVKD. The CDR3 is made up of 14 amino acids. CDR3 loop: CAISEPAEDGTQYF. Written as DNA, the CDR3 is TGTGCCATCAGTGAGCCAGCGGAGGACGGGACCCAGTACTTC.

The chain combines TRBV11-1 with TRBJ2-3, with 9 bases that match TRBD1. This CDR3 is built from 15 residues. V was pared by 5 bases and J by 9 bases, with 12 bases of the junction left unmatched. Germline V CDR1 and CDR2: SGHAT, FQDESV (reference sequence). The CDR3 bases are TGTGCCAGCAGCCCCGGGACAGGGCGTTTCGAGACGCAGTATTTT. Translated: CASSPGTGRFETQYF.

V and J are TRBV9 and TRBJ2-1; possibly TRBD1 for D (6 bases). Germline loops: CDR1 SGDLS, CDR2 YYNGEE. This CDR3 contains 15 residues. Deletions cut 0 bases from V and 8 bases from J, with 15 bases between. For the CDR3, the DNA is TGTGCCAGCAGCGTAGGCCAGGGGTTAATTGATGAGCAGTTCTTC. Amino acids: CASSVGQGLIDEQFF. Drawing the rest from reference TRBV9 and TRBJ2-1, the complete variable domain is DSGVTQTPKHLITATGQRVTLRCSPRSGDLSVYWYQQSLDQGLQFLIQYYNGEERAKGNILERFSAQQFPDLHSELNLSSLELGDSALYFCASSVGQGLIDEQFFGPGTRLTVL.

This clonotype has only a few counts. This rearrangement joins TRBV19 to TRBJ2-7, with 7 nucleotides matching TRBD1. V gave up 6 bases and J gave up 7 bases; unmatched junction bases: 9. Per germline, CDR1 LNHDA and CDR2 SQIVND (reference sequence). The CDR3 is 13 amino acids. CDR3 in amino acids: CASSMDRLGEQYF. The CDR3 DNA reads TGTGCCAGTAGCATGGACAGGCTGGGAGAGCAGTACTTC.

The sample holds a few counts of this clonotype. The germline gene is not matched at one end of the junction; a read error may be the cause. The rearrangement joins TRBV20-1 to TRBJ2-2, with a tentative D call TRBD2 (5 bases). Per the germline V gene, CDR1 is DFQATT and CDR2 is SNEGSKA (reference sequence). The CDR3 spans 15 residues. Here the CDR3 DNA reads TGCAGTGCTAGAGAAAGTGGGAGAGGTACCGGGAAGCTGTTTTTT. This translates into CSARESGRGTGKLFF.

This clonotype was observed many times. V is TRBV10-3 and J is TRBJ2-7, with D tentatively TRBD1 or TRBD2 (5 bases each). This CDR3 is 18 amino acids long. Germline V lookup: CDR1 ENHRY, CDR2 SYGVKD. V dropped 3 bases and J dropped 0 bases, with 21 bases sitting between them. CDR3 sequence: CAISEHGTSPLSSYEQYF. The CDR3 nucleotides are TGTGCCATCAGTGAACACGGGACCTCGCCCCTCAGCTCCTACGAGCAGTACTTC.

On this clonotype itself: One base away lies a much larger clone, so this may be a sequencing read error. The chain employs TRBV7-9 and TRBJ2-4; the D call may be TRBD1 or TRBD2 (6 bases each). This CDR3 region has 14 residues. Germline V gives CDR1 SEHNR, CDR2 FQNEAQ (reference sequence). CDR3 nucleotides: TGTGCCAGCAGCTTACAGGCAGGGGAGGACATTCGGTACTTC. Protein product: CASSLQAGEDIRYF. Looking up the rest from reference TRBV7-9 and TRBJ2-4 gives the full variable domain: DTGVSQNPRHKITKRGQNVTFRCDPISEHNRLYWYRQTLGQGPEFLTYFQNEAQLEKSRLLSDRFSAERPKGSFSTLEIQRTEQGDSAMYLCASSLQAGEDIRYFGAGTRLSVL.

This sequence joins TRBV13 and TRBJ1-2; weak D call: TRBD1 (5 bases). Germline values: CDR1 PRHDT, CDR2 FYEKMQ (reference sequence). V gave up 0 bases and J gave up 0 bases, with 8 bases separating them. This CDR3 region has 15 residues. CDR3 coding DNA: TGTGCCAGCAGCTTAGGCGGGACTCCTAACTATGGCTACACCTTC. This gives the protein CASSLGGTPNYGYTF. Filled out from reference TRBV13 and TRBJ1-2, the complete variable domain reads AAGVIQSPRHLIKEKRETATLKCYPIPRHDTVYWYQQGPGQDPQFLISFYEKMQSDKGSIPDRFSAQQFSDYHSELNMSSLELGDSALYFCASSLGGTPNYGYTFGSGTRLTVV.

This clonotype was seen a few times. The chain combines TRBV6-2 or TRBV6-3 with TRBJ2-1, with a possible D match to TRBD1 (6 bases). Trimming took off 2 bases at V and 14 bases at J, with 10 bases between the two ends. The CDR3 consists of 11 residues. CDR1 is MNHEY, CDR2 SVGEGT, per germline. CDR3 loop: CASSYARQEFF. In DNA form, the CDR3 reads TGTGCCAGCAGTTACGCTAGACAGGAGTTCTTC.

This clonotype was recorded many times. The chain links TRBV6-1 to TRBJ1-4; D is perhaps TRBD1 (5 bases). Per the germline V gene, CDR1 is MNHNS and CDR2 is SASEGT. The length of the CDR3 is 15 residues. Trimming shortened V by 4 bases and J by 2 bases, and 11 bases separated the two germline ends. CDR3 nucleotides: TGTGCCAGCAGTGGCGTGGGGGTGACTAATGAAAAACTGTTTTTT. This sequence encodes CASSGVGVTNEKLFF.

The chain couples TRBV28 to TRBJ2-7, with D maybe TRBD1 (7 bases). Germline V gene data show CDR1 as MDHEN and CDR2 as SYDVKM. This CDR3 has 15 amino acids. The germline V and J ends were trimmed by 5 bases and 7 bases, with 21 bases remaining between them. CDR3: CASSGTTGRSGEQYF. CDR3 bases: TGTGCCAGCAGTGGGACGACAGGGAGGTCGGGGGAGCAGTACTTC.

This clonotype has a count of ten or more. The rearrangement uses TRBV6-5 and TRBJ2-5; D is unresolved. This CDR3 contains 15 residues. V was clipped by 0 bases and J by 4 bases, with 12 bases between them. Germline loops: CDR1 MNHEY, CDR2 SVGAGI. CDR3 protein: CASSYSRGGIETQYF. The CDR3 DNA is TGTGCCAGCAGTTACTCGAGAGGTGGTATAGAGACCCAGTACTTC.

A word on this clonotype: Since a much larger clone is just one base distant, this may be a read error. CDR3 DNA: TGTGCCAGCAGCGTAGAGGGGACTAGCGGGAAATACGAGCAGTACTTC. Translation: CASSVEGTSGKYEQYF. The V gene is TRBV9, the J gene TRBJ2-7, with 13 bases matching TRBD2. CDR1 SGDLS and CDR2 YYNGEE come from the germline V gene. The CDR3 loop spans 16 amino acids. J was trimmed by 4 bases and V by 0 bases; bases with no gene match: 4.

This clonotype showed up many times. J is TRBJ2-5 and V is TRBV27; maybe TRBD1 (6 bases). CDR1 and CDR2 (germline): MNHEY, SMNVEV (reference sequence). CDR3 size: 12 residues. The V end was cut by 5 bases, the J end by 4 bases, with 8 bases between. The CDR3 DNA reads TGTGCCAGCAGTGAAGGGGGAGAGACCCAGTACTTC. Translated, it gives CASSEGGETQYF.